This T cell receptor beta chain was profiled in a study of human T cells and chemical hapten exposure. Study-wide points: PT1 expanded TCR counts and patch test score correlated positively.

At least ten counts were recorded for this clonotype. The antigen is not known. This CDR3 has 16 residues. V was pared by 6 bases and J by 2 bases, with 4 bases of the junction left unmatched. CDR1 and CDR2 (germline): KGHSH, LQKENI. As to time point: patch test 2, 6 weeks after DPC sensitization. Treatment meaning: therapeutic diphenylcyclopropenone sensitization with weekly scalp DPC. Donors, patients with alopecia ranging from 18 to 70 years old and judged suitable for DPC, provided samples. Individual cDNA molecules had unique molecular identifiers attached to them by the library. Using its own MiXCR run on the RACE reads, TCRdb lists one record per CDR3 protein. Of 110,000 to 150,000 distinct CDR3 sequences in the sample, roughly 10% are singletons; the top ten hold 1.3% to 1.5%.

This clonotype was obtained from a woman aged 45-59 years with alopecia areata. Some clones in this sample may be carry-over from other donors' samples. The gene calls are TRBV18 and TRBJ2-1, with 13 bases identical to TRBD2. This sample comprised whole blood, obtained in connection with sensitization to the hapten diphenylcyclopropenone (DPC). This CDR3 is CASSELAGGTYNEQFF. The CDR3, as DNA: TGTGCCAGCTCGGAACTAGCGGGAGGGACCTACAATGAGCAGTTCTTC.